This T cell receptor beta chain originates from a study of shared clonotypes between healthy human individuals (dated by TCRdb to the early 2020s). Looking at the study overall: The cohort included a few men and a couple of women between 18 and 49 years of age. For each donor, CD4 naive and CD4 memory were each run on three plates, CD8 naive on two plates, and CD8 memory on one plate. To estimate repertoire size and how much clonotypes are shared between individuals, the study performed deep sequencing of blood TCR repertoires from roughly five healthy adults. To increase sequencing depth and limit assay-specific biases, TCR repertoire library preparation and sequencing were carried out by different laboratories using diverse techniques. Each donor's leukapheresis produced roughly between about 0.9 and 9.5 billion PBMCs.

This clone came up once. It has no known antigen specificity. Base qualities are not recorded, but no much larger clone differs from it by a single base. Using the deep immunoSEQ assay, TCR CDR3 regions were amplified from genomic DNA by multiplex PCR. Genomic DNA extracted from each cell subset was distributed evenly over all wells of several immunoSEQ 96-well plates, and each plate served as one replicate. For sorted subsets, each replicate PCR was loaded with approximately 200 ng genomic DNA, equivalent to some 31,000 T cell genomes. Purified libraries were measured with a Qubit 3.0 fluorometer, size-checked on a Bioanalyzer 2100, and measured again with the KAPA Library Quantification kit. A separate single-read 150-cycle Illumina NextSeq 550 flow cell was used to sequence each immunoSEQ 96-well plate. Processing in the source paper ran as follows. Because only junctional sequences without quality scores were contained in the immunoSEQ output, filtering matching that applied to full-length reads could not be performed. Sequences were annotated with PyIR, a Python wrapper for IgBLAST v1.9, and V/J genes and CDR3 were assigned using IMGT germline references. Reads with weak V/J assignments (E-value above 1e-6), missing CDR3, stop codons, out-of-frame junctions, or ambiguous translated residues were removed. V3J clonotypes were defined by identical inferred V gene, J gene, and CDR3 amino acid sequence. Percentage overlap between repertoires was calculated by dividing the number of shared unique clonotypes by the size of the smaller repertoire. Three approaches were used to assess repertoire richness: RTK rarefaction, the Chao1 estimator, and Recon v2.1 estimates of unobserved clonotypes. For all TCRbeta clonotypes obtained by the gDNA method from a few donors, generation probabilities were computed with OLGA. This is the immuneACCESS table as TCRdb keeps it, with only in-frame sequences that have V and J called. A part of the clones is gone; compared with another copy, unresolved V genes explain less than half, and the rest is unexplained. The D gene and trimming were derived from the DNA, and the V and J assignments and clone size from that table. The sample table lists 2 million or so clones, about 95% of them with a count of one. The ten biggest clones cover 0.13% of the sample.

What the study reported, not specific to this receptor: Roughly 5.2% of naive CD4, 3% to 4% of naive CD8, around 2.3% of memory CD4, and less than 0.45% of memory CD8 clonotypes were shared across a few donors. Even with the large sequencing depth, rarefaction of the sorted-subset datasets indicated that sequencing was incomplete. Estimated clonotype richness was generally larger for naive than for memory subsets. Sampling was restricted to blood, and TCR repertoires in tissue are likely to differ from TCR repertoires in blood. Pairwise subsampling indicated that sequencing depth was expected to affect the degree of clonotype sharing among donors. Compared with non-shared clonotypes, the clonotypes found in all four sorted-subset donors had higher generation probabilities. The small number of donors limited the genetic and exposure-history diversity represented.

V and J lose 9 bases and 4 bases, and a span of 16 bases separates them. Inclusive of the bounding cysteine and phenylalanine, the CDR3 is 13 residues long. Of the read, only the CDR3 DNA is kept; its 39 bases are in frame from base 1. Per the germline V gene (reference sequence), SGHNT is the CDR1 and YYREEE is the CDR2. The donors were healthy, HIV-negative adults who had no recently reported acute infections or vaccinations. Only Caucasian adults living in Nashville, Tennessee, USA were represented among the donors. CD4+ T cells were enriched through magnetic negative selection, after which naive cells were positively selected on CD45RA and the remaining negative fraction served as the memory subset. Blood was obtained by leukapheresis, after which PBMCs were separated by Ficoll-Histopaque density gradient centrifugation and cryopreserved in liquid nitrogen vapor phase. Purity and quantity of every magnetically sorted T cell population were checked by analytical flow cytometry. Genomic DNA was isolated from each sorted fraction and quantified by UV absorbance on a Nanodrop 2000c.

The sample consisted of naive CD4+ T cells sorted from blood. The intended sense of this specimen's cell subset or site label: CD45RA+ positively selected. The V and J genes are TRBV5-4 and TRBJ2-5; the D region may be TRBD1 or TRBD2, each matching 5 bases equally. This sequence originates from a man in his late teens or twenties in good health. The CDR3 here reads CAILAGGAETQYF. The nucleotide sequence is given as TGTGCCATCCTCGCGGGTGGGGCAGAGACCCAGTACTTC.